This T cell receptor beta chain was found in a study of pediatric ulcerative colitis. Germline V gene sequence: CDR1 LNHDA, CDR2 SQIVND (reference sequence). The germline V and J ends were trimmed by 3 bases and 6 bases, with 12 bases remaining between them. The CDR3 has 13 residues. Using immunoSEQ multiplex PCR, the repertoire was profiled, and TCRdb retains in-frame clones only, with some absent. Of around 16,000 clones listed, approximately 80% are singletons. The rectum was sampled with one to two pinch biopsies at colonoscopy. This chain uses TRBV19 with TRBJ2-7; D is uncertain. The sequence was collected from a boy between 5 and 17 years old who was a control in a study of pediatric ulcerative colitis. Sequenced material: gut tissue. Here the CDR3 reads CASSILLAGEQYF. Written as DNA, the CDR3 is TGTGCCAGTAGTATTCTTTTAGCTGGCGAGCAGTACTTC.